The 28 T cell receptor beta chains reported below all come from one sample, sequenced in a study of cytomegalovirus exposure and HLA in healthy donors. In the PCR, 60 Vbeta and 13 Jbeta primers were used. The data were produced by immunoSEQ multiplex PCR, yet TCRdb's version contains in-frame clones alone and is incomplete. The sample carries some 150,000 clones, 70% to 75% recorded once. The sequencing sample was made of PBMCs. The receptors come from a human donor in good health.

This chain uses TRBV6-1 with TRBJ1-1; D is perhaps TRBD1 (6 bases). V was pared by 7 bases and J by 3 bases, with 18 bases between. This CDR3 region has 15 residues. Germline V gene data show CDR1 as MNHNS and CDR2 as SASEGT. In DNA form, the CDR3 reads TGTGCCAGCACCGAACTGGGGGCGGCCGACACTGAAGCTTTCTTT. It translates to CASTELGAADTEAFF.

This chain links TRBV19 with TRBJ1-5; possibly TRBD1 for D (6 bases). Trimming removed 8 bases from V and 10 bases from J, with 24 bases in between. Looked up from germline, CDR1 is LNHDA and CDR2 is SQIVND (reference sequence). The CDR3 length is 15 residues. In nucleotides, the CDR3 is TGTGCCAGTCAAATGTGGGAGACAGGCGACAGTCCCCAGCATTTT. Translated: CASQMWETGDSPQHF.

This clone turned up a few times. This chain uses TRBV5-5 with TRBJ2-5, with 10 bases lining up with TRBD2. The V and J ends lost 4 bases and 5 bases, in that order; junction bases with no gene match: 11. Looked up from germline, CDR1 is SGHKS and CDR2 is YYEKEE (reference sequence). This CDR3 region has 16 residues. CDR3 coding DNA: TGTGCCAGCAGCGCGGAGGAGCGGGGGGGAGGCGAGACCCAGTACTTC. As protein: CASSAEERGGGETQYF.

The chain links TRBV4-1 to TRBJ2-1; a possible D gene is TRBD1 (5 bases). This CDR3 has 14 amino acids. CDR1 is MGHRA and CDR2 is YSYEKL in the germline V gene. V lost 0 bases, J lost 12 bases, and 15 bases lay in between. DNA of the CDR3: TGCGCCAGCAGCCAAGATCAGGGTTCGACGGGGCAGTTCTTC. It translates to CASSQDQGSTGQFF.

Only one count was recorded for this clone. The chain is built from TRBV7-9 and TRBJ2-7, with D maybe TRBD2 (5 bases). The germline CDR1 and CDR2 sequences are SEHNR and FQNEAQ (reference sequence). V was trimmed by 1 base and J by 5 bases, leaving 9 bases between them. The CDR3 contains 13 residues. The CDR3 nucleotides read TGTGCCAGCAGCTTAGATGGAGGCCACGAGCAGTACTTC. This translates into CASSLDGGHEQYF.

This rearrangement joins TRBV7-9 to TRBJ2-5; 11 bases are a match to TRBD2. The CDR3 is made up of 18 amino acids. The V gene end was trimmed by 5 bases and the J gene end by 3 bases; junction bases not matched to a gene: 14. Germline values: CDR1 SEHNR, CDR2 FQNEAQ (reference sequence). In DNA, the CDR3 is TGTGCCAGCAGCCCACTAACCTATGGGACTAGCGGAAAAGAGACCCAGTACTTC. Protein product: CASSPLTYGTSGKETQYF.

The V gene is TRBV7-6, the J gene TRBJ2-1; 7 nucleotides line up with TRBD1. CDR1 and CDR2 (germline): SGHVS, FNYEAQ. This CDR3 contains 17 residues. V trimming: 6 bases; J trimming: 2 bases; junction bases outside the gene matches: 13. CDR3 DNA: TGTGCCAGCAGTCGTAGCCCCGGGACAGCCACCTACAATGAGCAGTTCTTC. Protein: CASSRSPGTATYNEQFF.

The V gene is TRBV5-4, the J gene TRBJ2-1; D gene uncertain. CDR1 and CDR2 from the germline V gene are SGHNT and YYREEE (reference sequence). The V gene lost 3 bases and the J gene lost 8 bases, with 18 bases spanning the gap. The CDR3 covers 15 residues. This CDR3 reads CASSSQHYIGDEQFF. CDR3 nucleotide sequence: TGTGCCAGCAGCTCCCAGCACTACATTGGCGATGAGCAGTTCTTC. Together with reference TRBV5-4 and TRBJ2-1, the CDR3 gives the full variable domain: ETGVTQSPTHLIKTRGQQVTLRCSSQSGHNTVSWYQQALGQGPQFIFQYYREEENGRGNFPPRFSGLQFPNYSSELNVNALELDDSALYLCASSSQHYIGDEQFFGPGTRLTVL.

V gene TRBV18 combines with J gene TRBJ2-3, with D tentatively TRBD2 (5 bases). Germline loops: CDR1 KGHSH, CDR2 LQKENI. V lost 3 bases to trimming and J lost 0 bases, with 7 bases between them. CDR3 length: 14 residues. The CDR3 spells CASSPRTSTDTQYF. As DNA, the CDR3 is TGTGCCAGCTCACCCCGGACTAGCACAGATACGCAGTATTTT.

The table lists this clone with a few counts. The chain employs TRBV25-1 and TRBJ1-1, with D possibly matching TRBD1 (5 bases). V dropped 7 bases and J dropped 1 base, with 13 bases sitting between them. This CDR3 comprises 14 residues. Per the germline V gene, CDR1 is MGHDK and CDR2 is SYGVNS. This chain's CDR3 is CASKPFGQNTEAFF. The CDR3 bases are TGTGCCAGCAAACCCTTCGGACAGAACACTGAAGCTTTCTTT.

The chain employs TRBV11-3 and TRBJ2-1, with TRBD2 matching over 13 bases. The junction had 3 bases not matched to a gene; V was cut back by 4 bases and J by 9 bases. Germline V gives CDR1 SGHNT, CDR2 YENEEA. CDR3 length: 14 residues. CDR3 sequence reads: CASSSRTSGSEQFF. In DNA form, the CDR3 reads TGTGCCAGCAGCTCCCGGACTAGCGGGAGTGAGCAGTTCTTC.

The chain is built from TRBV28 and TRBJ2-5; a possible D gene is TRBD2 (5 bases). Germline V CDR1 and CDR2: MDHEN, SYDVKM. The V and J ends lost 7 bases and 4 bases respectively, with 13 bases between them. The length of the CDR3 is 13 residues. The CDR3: CASNPTAVETQYF. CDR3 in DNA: TGTGCCAGCAATCCTACAGCGGTAGAGACCCAGTACTTC.

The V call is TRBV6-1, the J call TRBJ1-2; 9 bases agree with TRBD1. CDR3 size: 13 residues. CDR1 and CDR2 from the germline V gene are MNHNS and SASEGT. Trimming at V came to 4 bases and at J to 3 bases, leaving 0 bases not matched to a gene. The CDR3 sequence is CASSGQGDYGYTF. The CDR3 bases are TGTGCCAGCAGTGGACAGGGGGACTATGGCTACACCTTC.

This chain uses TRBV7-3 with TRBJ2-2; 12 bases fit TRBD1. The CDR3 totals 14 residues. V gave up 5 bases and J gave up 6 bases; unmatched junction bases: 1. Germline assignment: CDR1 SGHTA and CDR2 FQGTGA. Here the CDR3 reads CASSRDRGPGELFF. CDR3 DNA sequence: TGTGCCAGCAGCCGGGACAGGGGGCCCGGGGAGCTGTTTTTT.

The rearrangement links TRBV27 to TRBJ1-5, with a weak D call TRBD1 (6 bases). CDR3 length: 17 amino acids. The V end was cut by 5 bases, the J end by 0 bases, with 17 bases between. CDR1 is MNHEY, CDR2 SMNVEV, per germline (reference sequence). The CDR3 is CASSPQTGPYSNQPQHF. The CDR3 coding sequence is TGTGCCAGCAGTCCTCAGACAGGCCCATATAGCAATCAGCCCCAGCATTTT.

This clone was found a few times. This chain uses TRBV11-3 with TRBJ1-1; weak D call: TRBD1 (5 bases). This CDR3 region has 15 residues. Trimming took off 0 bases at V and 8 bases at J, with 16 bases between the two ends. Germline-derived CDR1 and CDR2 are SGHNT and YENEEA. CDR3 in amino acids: CASSLEGAAEREAFF. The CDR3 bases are TGTGCCAGCAGCTTAGAAGGGGCGGCGGAGCGCGAAGCTTTCTTT.

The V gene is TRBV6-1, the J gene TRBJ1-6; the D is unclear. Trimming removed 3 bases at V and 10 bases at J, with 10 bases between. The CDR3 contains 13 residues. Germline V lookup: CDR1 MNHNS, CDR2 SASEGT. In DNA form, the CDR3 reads TGTGCCAGCAGTGATATACAGACCTCACCCCTCCACTTT. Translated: CASSDIQTSPLHF.

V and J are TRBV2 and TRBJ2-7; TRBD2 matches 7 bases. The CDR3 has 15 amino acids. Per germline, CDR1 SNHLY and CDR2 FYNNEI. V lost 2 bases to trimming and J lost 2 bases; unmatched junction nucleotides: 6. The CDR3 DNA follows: TGTGCCAGCAGTGAAACGCGGGAGAAAACCTACGAGCAGTACTTC. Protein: CASSETREKTYEQYF.

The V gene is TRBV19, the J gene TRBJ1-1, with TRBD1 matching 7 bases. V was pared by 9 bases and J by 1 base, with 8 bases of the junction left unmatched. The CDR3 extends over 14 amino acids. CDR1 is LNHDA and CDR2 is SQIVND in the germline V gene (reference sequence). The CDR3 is CASLKGAENTEAFF. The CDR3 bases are TGTGCCAGCCTCAAGGGGGCTGAGAACACTGAAGCTTTCTTT.

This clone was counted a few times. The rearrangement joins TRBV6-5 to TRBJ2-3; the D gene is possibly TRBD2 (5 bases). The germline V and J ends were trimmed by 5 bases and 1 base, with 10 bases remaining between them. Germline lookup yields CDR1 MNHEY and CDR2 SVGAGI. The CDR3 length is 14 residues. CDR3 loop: CASSDLSGTDTQYF. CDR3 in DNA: TGTGCCAGCAGTGATCTTAGCGGCACAGATACGCAGTATTTT.

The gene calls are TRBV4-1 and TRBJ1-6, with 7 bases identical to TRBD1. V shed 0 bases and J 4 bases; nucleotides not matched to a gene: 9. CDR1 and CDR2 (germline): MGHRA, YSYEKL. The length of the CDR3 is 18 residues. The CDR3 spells CASSQEGQRAPYNSPLHF. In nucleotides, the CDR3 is TGCGCCAGCAGCCAAGAGGGACAGAGGGCCCCTTATAATTCACCCCTCCACTTT.

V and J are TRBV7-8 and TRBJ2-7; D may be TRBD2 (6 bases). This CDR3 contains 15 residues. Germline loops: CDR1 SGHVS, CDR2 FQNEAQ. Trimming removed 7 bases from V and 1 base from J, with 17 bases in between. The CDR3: CASTLLREGSYEQYF. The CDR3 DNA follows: TGTGCCAGCACCCTTTTGCGGGAAGGTTCCTACGAGCAGTACTTC.

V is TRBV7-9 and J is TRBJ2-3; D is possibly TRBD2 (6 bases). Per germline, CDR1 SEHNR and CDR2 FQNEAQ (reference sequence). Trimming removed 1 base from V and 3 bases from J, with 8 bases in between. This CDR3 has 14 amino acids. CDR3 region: CASSLGDSTDTQYF. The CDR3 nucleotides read TGTGCCAGCAGCTTAGGGGACTCTACAGATACGCAGTATTTT.

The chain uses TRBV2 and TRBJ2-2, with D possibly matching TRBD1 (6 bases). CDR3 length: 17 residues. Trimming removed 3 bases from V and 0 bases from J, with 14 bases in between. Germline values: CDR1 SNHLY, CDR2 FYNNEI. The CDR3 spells CASSDRGFLANTGELFF. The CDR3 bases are TGTGCCAGCAGTGACAGGGGTTTCCTCGCGAACACCGGGGAGCTGTTTTTT.

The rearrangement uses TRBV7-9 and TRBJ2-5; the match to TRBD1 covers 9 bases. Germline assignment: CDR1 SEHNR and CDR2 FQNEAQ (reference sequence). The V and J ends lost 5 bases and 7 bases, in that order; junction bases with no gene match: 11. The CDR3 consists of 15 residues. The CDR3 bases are TGTGCCAGCAGCCCCCCGGGACAGGGCGTCTTGACCCAGTACTTC. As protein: CASSPPGQGVLTQYF.

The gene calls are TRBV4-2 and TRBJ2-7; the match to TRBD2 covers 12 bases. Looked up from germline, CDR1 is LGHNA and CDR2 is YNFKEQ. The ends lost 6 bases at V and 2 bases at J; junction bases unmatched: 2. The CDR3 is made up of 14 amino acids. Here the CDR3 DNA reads TGTGCCAGCAGACCTAGCGGGAGGGCCTACGAGCAGTACTTC. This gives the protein CASRPSGRAYEQYF.

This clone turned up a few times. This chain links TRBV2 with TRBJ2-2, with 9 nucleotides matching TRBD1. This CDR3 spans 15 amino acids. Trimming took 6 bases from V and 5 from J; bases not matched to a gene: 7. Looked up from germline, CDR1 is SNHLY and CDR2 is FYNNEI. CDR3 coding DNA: TGTGCCAGCAGCTCACAGGGGGCTGGAACCGGGGAGCTGTTTTTT. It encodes CASSSQGAGTGELFF.

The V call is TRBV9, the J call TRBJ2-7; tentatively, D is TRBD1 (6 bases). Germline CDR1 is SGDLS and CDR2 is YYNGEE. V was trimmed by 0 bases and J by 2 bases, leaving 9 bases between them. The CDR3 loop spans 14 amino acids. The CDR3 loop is CASSVEGGAYEQYF. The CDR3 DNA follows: TGTGCCAGCAGCGTAGAAGGGGGAGCCTACGAGCAGTACTTC.